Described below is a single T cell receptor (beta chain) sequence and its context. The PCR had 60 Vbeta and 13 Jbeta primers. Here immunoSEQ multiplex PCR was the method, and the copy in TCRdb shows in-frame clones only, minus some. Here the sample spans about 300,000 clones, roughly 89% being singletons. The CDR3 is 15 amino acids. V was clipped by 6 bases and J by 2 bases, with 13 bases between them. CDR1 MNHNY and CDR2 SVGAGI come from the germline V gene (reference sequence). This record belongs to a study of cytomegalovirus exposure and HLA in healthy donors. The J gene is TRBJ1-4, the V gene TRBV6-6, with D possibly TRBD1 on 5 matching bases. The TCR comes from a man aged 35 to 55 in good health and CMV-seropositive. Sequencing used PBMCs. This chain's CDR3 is CASSPWGGTNEKLFF. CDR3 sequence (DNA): TGTGCCAGCAGCCCCTGGGGGGGGACTAATGAAAAACTGTTTTTT.